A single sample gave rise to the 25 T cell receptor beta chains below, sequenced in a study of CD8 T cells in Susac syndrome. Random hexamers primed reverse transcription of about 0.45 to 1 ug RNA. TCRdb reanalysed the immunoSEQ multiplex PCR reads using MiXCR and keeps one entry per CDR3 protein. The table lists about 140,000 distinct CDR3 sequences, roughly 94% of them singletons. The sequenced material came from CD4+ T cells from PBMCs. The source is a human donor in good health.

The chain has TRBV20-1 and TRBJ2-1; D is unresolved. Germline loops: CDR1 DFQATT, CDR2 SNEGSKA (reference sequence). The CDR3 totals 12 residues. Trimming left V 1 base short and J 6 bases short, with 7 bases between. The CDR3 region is CSARAHLNEQFF. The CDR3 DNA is TGCAGTGCTAGAGCACACCTCAATGAGCAGTTCTTC.

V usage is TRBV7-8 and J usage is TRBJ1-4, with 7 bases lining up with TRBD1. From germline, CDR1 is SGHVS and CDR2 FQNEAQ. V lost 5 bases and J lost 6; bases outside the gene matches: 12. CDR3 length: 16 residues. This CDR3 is CASSLRTGPKDEKLFF. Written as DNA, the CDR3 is TGTGCCAGCAGCCTCCGGACAGGTCCAAAGGATGAAAAACTGTTTTTT.

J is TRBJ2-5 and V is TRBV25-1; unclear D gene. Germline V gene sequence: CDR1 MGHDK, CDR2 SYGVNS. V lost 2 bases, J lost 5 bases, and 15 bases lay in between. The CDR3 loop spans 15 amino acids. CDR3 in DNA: TGTGCCAGCAGTGAAAGATTTATGGCGCCGGAGACCCAGTACTTC. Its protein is CASSERFMAPETQYF.

CDR3 sequence: CAGESDSPLHF. DNA for the CDR3: TGTGCCGGCGAATCTGATTCACCCCTCCACTTT. V usage is TRBV28 and J usage is TRBJ1-6; D unresolved. Germline-derived CDR1 and CDR2 are MDHEN and SYDVKM. This CDR3 comprises 11 residues. With 11 bases removed from V and 8 bases from J, the gap between germline ends came to 10 bases.

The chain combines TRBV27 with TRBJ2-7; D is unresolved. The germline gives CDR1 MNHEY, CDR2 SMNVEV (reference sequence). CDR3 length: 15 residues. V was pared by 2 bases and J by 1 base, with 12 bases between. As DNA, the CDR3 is TGTGCCAGCAGTTTAAAGGTCGGGCAGTCCTACGAGCAGTACTTC. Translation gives CASSLKVGQSYEQYF.

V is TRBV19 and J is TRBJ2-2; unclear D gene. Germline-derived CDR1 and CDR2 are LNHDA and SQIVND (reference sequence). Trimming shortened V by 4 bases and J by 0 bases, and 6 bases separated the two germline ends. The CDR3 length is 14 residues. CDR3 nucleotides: TGTGCCAGTAGTAGCGGTACGAACACCGGGGAGCTGTTTTTT. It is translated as CASSSGTNTGELFF.

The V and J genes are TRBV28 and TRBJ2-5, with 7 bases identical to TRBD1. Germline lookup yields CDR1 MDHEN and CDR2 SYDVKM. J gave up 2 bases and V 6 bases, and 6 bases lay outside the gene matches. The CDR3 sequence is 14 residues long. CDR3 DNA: TGTGCCAGCAGCGCACCGGGACAGCAAGAGACCCAGTACTTC. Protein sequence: CASSAPGQQETQYF.

The CDR3: CATSRGLAGQETQYF. Written as DNA, the CDR3 is TGTGCCACCAGCAGAGGGCTAGCGGGACAAGAGACCCAGTACTTC. The chain couples TRBV15 to TRBJ2-5; 9 nucleotides align to TRBD2. CDR1 and CDR2 from the germline V gene are LNHNV and YYDKDF (reference sequence). The CDR3 is 15 residues long. With V trimmed by 1 base and J by 2 bases, 2 bases remained unmatched.

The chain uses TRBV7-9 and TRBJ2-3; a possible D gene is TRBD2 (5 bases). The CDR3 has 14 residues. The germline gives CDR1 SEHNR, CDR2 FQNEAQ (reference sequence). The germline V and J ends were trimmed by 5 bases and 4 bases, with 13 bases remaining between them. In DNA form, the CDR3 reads TGTGCCAGCAGCCCCGCGGGTCCCCCAGATACGCAGTATTTT. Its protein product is CASSPAGPPDTQYF.

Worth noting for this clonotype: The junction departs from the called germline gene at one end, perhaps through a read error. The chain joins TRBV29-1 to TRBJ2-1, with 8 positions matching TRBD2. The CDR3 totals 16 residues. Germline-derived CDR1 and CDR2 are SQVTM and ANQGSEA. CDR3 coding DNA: TGCAGCGTGGAAGGTGGCGGCGGGACTAGCTACAATGAGCAGTTCTTC. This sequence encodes CSVEGGGGTSYNEQFF.

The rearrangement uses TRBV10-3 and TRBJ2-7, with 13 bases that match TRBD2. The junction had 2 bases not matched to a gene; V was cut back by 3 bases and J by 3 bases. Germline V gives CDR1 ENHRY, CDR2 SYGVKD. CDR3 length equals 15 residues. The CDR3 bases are TGTGCCATCAGTGACGGACTAGCGGGAGACTACGAGCAGTACTTC. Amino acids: CAISDGLAGDYEQYF.

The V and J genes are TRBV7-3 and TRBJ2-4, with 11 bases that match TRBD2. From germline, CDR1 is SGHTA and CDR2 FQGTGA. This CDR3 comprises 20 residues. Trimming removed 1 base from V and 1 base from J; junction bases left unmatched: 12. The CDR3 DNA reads TGTGCCAGCAGCTTAATGGGCCGTAGCGGGAGGGCCGGGGCCAAAAACATTCAGTACTTC. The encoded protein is CASSLMGRSGRAGAKNIQYF.

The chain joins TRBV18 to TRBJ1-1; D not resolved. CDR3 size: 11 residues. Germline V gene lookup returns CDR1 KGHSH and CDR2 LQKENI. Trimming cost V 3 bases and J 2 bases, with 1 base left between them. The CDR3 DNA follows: TGTGCCAGCTCACCCAACACTGAAGCTTTCTTT. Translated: CASSPNTEAFF.

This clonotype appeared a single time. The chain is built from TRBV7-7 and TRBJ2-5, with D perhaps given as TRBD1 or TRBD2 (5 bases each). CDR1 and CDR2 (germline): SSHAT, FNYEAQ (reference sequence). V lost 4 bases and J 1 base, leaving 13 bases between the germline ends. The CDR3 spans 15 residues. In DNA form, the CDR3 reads TGTGCCAGCAGCTCCGGGACCTATGCCCAAGAGACCCAGTACTTC. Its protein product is CASSSGTYAQETQYF.

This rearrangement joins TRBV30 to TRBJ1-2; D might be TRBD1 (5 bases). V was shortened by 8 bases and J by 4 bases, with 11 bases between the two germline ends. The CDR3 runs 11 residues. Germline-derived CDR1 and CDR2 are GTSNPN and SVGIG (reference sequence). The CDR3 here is CAGGNPYGYTF. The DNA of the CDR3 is TGTGCCGGGGGGAACCCCTATGGCTACACCTTC.

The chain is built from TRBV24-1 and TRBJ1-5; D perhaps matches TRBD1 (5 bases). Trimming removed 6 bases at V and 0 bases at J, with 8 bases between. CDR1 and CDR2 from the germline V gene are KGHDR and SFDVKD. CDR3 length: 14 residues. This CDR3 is CATSQGNSNQPQHF. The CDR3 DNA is TGTGCCACCAGTCAGGGTAATAGCAATCAGCCCCAGCATTTT.

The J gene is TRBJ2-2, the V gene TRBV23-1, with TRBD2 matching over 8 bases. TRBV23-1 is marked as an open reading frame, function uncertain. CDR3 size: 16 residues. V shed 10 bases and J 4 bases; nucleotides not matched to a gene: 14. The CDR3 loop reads CATPRWGLDLTGELFF. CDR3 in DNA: TGCGCCACCCCTCGGTGGGGACTAGACCTCACCGGGGAGCTGTTTTTT.

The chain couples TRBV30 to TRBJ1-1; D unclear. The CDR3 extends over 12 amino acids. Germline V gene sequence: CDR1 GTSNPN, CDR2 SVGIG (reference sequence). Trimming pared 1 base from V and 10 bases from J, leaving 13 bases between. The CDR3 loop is CAWSAGPTGAFF. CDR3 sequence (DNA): TGTGCCTGGAGTGCTGGACCGACCGGAGCTTTCTTT.

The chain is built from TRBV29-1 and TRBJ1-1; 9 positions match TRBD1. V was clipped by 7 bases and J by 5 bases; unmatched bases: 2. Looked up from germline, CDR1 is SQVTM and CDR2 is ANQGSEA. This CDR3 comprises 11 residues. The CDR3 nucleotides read TGCAGCGGGACAGGGGTTACTGAAGCTTTCTTT. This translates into CSGTGVTEAFF.

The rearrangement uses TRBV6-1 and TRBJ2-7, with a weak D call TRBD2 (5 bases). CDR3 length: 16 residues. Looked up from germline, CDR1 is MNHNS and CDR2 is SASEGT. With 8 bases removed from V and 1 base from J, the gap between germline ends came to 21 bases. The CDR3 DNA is TGTGCCAGCGTGGAGGCGTTTTTTGCCCGTTCCTACGAGCAGTACTTC. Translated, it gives CASVEAFFARSYEQYF.

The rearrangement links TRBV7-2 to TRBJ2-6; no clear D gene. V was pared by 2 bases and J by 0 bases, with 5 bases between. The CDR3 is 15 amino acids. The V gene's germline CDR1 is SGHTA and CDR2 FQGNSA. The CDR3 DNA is TGTGCCAGCAGCTTATACGGCTCTGGGGCCAACGTCCTGACTTTC. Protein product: CASSLYGSGANVLTF.

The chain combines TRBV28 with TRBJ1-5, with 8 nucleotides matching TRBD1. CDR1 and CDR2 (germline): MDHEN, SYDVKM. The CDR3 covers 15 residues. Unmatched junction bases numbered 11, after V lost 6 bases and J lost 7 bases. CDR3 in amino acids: CASSPDRVGRQPQHF. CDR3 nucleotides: TGTGCCAGCAGCCCGGACAGGGTGGGAAGGCAGCCCCAGCATTTT.

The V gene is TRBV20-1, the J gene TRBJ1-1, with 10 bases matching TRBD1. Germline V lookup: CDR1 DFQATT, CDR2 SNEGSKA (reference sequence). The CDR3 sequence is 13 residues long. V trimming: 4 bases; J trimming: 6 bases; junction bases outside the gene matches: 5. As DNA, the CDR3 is TGCAGTGCTAAGACAGGGGGCATGGCTGAAGCTTTCTTT. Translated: CSAKTGGMAEAFF.

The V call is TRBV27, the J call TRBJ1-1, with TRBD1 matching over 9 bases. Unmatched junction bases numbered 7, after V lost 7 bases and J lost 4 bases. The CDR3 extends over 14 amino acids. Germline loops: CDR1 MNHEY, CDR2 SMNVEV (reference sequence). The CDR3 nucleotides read TGTGCCAGCACACGGGACAGGGATTCCACTGAAGCTTTCTTT. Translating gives CASTRDRDSTEAFF.

This chain's CDR3 is CASSLGAGSANYGYTF. CDR3 coding DNA: TGCGCCAGCAGCTTGGGGGCAGGCTCAGCTAACTATGGCTACACCTTC. The chain uses TRBV5-1 and TRBJ1-2; unclear D gene. The CDR3 covers 16 residues. V lost 0 bases, J lost 0 bases, and 12 bases lay in between. The germline gives CDR1 SGHRS, CDR2 YFSETQ.